A single sample gave rise to the 22 T cell receptor beta chains below, sequenced in a study of T-cell reconstitution after alpha-beta-depleted transplantation in children. Unique molecular identifiers were incorporated into the prepared TCRbeta library. TCRdb used MiXCR to reprocess the PCR reads, holding one entry per CDR3 protein. The table includes some 520,000 distinct CDR3 sequences, roughly 33% detected once. This sample comprised PBMCs from the stem cell graft donor, obtained from the stem cell graft. The receptors were sampled from a human donor who donated a stem cell graft to a child with aplastic anemia.

DNA for the CDR3: TGCGCCAGCAGCTTGAGGCTAGCGTCGAACACCGGGGAGCTGTTTTTT. This encodes CASSLRLASNTGELFF. The chain uses TRBV5-1 and TRBJ2-2, with D tentatively TRBD2 (6 bases). Deletions cut 1 base from V and 0 bases from J, with 10 bases between. Per the germline V gene, CDR1 is SGHRS and CDR2 is YFSETQ. This CDR3 has 16 amino acids.

V and J are TRBV7-1 and TRBJ2-1; D is unclear. TRBV7-1 is known as an ORF, though its function is uncertain. Trimming took off 4 bases at V and 0 bases at J, with 10 bases between the two ends. The CDR3 contains 15 residues. The CDR3 coding sequence is TGTGCCAGCAGCTTGGAAGAGAGCTCCTACAATGAGCAGTTCTTC. This codes for CASSLEESSYNEQFF.

V gene TRBV12-3 or TRBV12-4 combines with J gene TRBJ2-5; D is uncertain. The CDR3 is 13 amino acids. Trimming pared 4 bases from V and 5 bases from J, leaving 11 bases between. The CDR3 region is CASSYYGEETQYF. For the CDR3, the DNA is TGTGCCAGCAGTTATTACGGCGAGGAGACCCAGTACTTC.

The rearrangement joins TRBV7-2 to TRBJ2-7; D not resolved. V dropped 5 bases and J dropped 0 bases, with 8 bases sitting between them. Germline assignment: CDR1 SGHTA and CDR2 FQGNSA. This CDR3 contains 13 residues. CDR3 nucleotide sequence: TGTGCCAGCAGCCCGAGCCTCTCCTACGAGCAGTACTTC. This gives the protein CASSPSLSYEQYF.

The chain links TRBV2 to TRBJ1-5, with 7 bases that match TRBD1. The CDR3 extends over 14 amino acids. The germline V gene encodes CDR1 SNHLY and CDR2 FYNNEI. V lost 3 bases and J lost 6; bases outside the gene matches: 5. CDR3 in amino acids: CASSDRDSGQPQHF. The CDR3 bases are TGTGCCAGCAGTGATCGGGACAGCGGTCAGCCCCAGCATTTT.

This rearrangement joins TRBV18 to TRBJ2-3; D gene unclear. This CDR3 contains 15 residues. V was clipped by 2 bases and J by 3 bases, with 12 bases between them. Germline assignment: CDR1 KGHSH and CDR2 LQKENI. CDR3 residues: CASSPSFLETDTQYF. As DNA, the CDR3 is TGTGCCAGCTCACCAAGTTTCCTAGAGACAGATACGCAGTATTTT.

This chain uses TRBV20-1 with TRBJ1-2; D ambiguous. The V end was cut by 0 bases, the J end by 5 bases, with 22 bases between. The CDR3 loop spans 17 amino acids. Per the germline V gene, CDR1 is DFQATT and CDR2 is SNEGSKA (reference sequence). The CDR3 is CSAREGPAPVKQYGYTF. CDR3 nucleotides: TGCAGTGCTAGAGAAGGTCCCGCACCCGTGAAACAATATGGCTACACCTTC.

The sample holds many counts of this clonotype. The chain recombines TRBV6-4 with TRBJ2-3; TRBD1 aligns across 7 bases. The CDR3 is 15 residues long. Germline loops: CDR1 MRHNA, CDR2 SNTAGT. With V trimmed by 2 bases and J by 3 bases, 5 bases remained unmatched. CDR3 sequence reads: CASSDGQGDTDTQYF. In nucleotides, the CDR3 is TGTGCCAGCAGTGACGGGCAGGGGGATACAGATACGCAGTATTTT.

This chain joins TRBV20-1 and TRBJ2-1, with D maybe TRBD2 (5 bases). Trimming took 5 bases from V and 7 from J, leaving 21 bases between them. The CDR3 totals 15 residues. The V gene's germline CDR1 is DFQATT and CDR2 SNEGSKA (reference sequence). The CDR3 DNA reads as TGCAGTGCTTCGAGAAGCGGTTTAGGATCGAATGAGCAGTTCTTC. Encoded protein: CSASRSGLGSNEQFF.

This clonotype has more than one count but fewer than ten. This chain uses TRBV15 with TRBJ2-2; 8 bases agree with TRBD1. J lost 0 bases, V lost 1 base, and 1 base had no gene match. This CDR3 contains 16 residues. In germline, CDR1 is LNHNV, CDR2 YYDKDF (reference sequence). The CDR3 spells CATSRAGQANTGELFF. The CDR3 bases are TGTGCCACCAGCAGAGCGGGACAGGCGAACACCGGGGAGCTGTTTTTT.

V gene TRBV9 combines with J gene TRBJ1-2; D is unresolved. The V gene lost 0 bases and the J gene lost 6 bases, with 15 bases spanning the gap. This CDR3 has 15 residues. The germline gives CDR1 SGDLS, CDR2 YYNGEE. The CDR3, as DNA: TGTGCCAGCAGCGTAGCTACCCCGACCGTCGATGGCTACACCTTC. It yields the protein CASSVATPTVDGYTF. The full variable domain, its missing parts supplied by reference TRBV9 and TRBJ1-2, is DSGVTQTPKHLITATGQRVTLRCSPRSGDLSVYWYQQSLDQGLQFLIQYYNGEERAKGNILERFSAQQFPDLHSELNLSSLELGDSALYFCASSVATPTVDGYTFGSGTRLTVV.

This chain links TRBV5-1 with TRBJ2-3, with unresolved D. Germline assignment: CDR1 SGHRS and CDR2 YFSETQ. The CDR3 totals 12 residues. Deletions cut 7 bases from V and 6 bases from J, with 12 bases between. The DNA of the CDR3 is TGCGCCAGCGGTCCCATGGGGGATACGCAGTATTTT. This sequence encodes CASGPMGDTQYF.

V and J are TRBV6-1 and TRBJ1-3; D is unresolved. The CDR3 has 14 amino acids. The V gene's germline CDR1 is MNHNS and CDR2 SASEGT. Trimming stripped 6 bases from V and 0 bases from J, with 9 bases between. CDR3 loop: CASRKDNSGNTIYF. The CDR3, as DNA: TGTGCCAGCAGGAAAGACAACTCTGGAAACACCATATATTTT.

The CDR3 is CSATGALNQPQHF. The CDR3 DNA sequence: TGCAGTGCCACCGGGGCACTTAATCAGCCCCAGCATTTT. The chain has TRBV20-1 and TRBJ1-5; D perhaps matches TRBD1 (5 bases). The CDR3 has 13 residues. Germline lookup yields CDR1 DFQATT and CDR2 SNEGSKA (reference sequence). V was trimmed by 6 bases and J by 4 bases, leaving 13 bases between them.

This clonotype was counted a few times. This chain uses TRBV5-4 with TRBJ2-4; the D gene is possibly TRBD1 (5 bases). The length of the CDR3 is 13 residues. The ends were cut back, 4 bases at V and 9 bases at J, with 14 bases in the middle. The germline V gene encodes CDR1 SGHNT and CDR2 YYREEE (reference sequence). CDR3: CASSEDTGSIQYF. The CDR3 DNA reads TGTGCCAGCAGCGAGGACACCGGTAGCATTCAGTACTTC.

This clonotype was seen a single time. This chain links TRBV27 with TRBJ1-2; D not resolved. In germline, CDR1 is MNHEY, CDR2 SMNVEV (reference sequence). This CDR3 has 13 residues. The germline V and J ends were trimmed by 6 bases and 4 bases, with 12 bases remaining between them. CDR3 residues: CASRTSAGYGYTF. The CDR3 region has the DNA TGTGCCAGCAGGACAAGTGCGGGCTATGGCTACACCTTC.

The gene calls are TRBV20-1 and TRBJ1-5; D is perhaps TRBD1 (6 bases). CDR1 and CDR2 (germline): DFQATT, SNEGSKA (reference sequence). Trimming shortened V by 3 bases and J by 2 bases, and 14 bases separated the two germline ends. CDR3 length equals 15 residues. The CDR3 here is CSARKRTVGNQPQHF. CDR3 sequence (DNA): TGCAGTGCTAGGAAGAGGACAGTAGGCAATCAGCCCCAGCATTTT.

The V gene is TRBV18, the J gene TRBJ2-5, with a tentative D call TRBD2 (7 bases). This CDR3 is built from 17 residues. Germline CDR1 reads KGHSH; CDR2 reads LQKENI. Trimming stripped 4 bases from V and 4 bases from J, with 22 bases between. The CDR3 bases are TGTGCCAGCTCACGTGTACAGGGTTCAGCGGGAACAGAGACCCAGTACTTC. Translating it yields CASSRVQGSAGTETQYF. Looking up the rest from reference TRBV18 and TRBJ2-5 gives the full variable domain: NAGVMQNPRHLVRRRGQEARLRCSPMKGHSHVYWYRQLPEEGLKFMVYLQKENIIDESGMPKERFSAEFPKEGPSILRIQQVVRGDSAAYFCASSRVQGSAGTETQYFGPGTRLLVL.

This chain joins TRBV29-1 and TRBJ2-7; D is perhaps TRBD1 (5 bases). Between the trimmed V and J ends, which lost 4 bases and 0 bases, there was a span of 10 bases. CDR1 is SQVTM and CDR2 is ANQGSEA in the germline V gene. This CDR3 has 13 amino acids. CDR3 in amino acids: CSVVGVSSYEQYF. DNA for the CDR3: TGCAGCGTTGTAGGGGTGAGCTCCTACGAGCAGTACTTC.

This clonotype turned up a few times. V is TRBV4-3 and J is TRBJ2-5; the D is unclear. This CDR3 region has 15 residues. In germline, CDR1 is LGHNA, CDR2 YSLEER. Trimming pared 0 bases from V and 4 bases from J, leaving 12 bases between. The CDR3 sequence: CASSQEVAAAETQYF. The CDR3 DNA reads TGCGCCAGCAGCCAAGAGGTGGCAGCCGCAGAGACCCAGTACTTC.

This clonotype was detected only a few times. J is TRBJ1-5 and V is TRBV6-4; possible D gene TRBD1, 5 bases. Germline V gene data show CDR1 as MRHNA and CDR2 as SNTAGT. The V gene lost 4 bases and the J gene lost 4 bases, with 8 bases spanning the gap. This CDR3 comprises 13 residues. Written as DNA, the CDR3 is TGTGCCAGCAGTGTCAGGGAAAATCAGCCCCAGCATTTT. This codes for CASSVRENQPQHF.

V and J are TRBV5-1 and TRBJ2-5; the D is unclear. CDR3 length: 13 amino acids. In germline, CDR1 is SGHRS, CDR2 YFSETQ. Trimming took off 4 bases at V and 2 bases at J, with 9 bases between the two ends. CDR3 region: CASSGSPQETQYF. The CDR3 nucleotides read TGCGCCAGCAGCGGATCACCACAAGAGACCCAGTACTTC.